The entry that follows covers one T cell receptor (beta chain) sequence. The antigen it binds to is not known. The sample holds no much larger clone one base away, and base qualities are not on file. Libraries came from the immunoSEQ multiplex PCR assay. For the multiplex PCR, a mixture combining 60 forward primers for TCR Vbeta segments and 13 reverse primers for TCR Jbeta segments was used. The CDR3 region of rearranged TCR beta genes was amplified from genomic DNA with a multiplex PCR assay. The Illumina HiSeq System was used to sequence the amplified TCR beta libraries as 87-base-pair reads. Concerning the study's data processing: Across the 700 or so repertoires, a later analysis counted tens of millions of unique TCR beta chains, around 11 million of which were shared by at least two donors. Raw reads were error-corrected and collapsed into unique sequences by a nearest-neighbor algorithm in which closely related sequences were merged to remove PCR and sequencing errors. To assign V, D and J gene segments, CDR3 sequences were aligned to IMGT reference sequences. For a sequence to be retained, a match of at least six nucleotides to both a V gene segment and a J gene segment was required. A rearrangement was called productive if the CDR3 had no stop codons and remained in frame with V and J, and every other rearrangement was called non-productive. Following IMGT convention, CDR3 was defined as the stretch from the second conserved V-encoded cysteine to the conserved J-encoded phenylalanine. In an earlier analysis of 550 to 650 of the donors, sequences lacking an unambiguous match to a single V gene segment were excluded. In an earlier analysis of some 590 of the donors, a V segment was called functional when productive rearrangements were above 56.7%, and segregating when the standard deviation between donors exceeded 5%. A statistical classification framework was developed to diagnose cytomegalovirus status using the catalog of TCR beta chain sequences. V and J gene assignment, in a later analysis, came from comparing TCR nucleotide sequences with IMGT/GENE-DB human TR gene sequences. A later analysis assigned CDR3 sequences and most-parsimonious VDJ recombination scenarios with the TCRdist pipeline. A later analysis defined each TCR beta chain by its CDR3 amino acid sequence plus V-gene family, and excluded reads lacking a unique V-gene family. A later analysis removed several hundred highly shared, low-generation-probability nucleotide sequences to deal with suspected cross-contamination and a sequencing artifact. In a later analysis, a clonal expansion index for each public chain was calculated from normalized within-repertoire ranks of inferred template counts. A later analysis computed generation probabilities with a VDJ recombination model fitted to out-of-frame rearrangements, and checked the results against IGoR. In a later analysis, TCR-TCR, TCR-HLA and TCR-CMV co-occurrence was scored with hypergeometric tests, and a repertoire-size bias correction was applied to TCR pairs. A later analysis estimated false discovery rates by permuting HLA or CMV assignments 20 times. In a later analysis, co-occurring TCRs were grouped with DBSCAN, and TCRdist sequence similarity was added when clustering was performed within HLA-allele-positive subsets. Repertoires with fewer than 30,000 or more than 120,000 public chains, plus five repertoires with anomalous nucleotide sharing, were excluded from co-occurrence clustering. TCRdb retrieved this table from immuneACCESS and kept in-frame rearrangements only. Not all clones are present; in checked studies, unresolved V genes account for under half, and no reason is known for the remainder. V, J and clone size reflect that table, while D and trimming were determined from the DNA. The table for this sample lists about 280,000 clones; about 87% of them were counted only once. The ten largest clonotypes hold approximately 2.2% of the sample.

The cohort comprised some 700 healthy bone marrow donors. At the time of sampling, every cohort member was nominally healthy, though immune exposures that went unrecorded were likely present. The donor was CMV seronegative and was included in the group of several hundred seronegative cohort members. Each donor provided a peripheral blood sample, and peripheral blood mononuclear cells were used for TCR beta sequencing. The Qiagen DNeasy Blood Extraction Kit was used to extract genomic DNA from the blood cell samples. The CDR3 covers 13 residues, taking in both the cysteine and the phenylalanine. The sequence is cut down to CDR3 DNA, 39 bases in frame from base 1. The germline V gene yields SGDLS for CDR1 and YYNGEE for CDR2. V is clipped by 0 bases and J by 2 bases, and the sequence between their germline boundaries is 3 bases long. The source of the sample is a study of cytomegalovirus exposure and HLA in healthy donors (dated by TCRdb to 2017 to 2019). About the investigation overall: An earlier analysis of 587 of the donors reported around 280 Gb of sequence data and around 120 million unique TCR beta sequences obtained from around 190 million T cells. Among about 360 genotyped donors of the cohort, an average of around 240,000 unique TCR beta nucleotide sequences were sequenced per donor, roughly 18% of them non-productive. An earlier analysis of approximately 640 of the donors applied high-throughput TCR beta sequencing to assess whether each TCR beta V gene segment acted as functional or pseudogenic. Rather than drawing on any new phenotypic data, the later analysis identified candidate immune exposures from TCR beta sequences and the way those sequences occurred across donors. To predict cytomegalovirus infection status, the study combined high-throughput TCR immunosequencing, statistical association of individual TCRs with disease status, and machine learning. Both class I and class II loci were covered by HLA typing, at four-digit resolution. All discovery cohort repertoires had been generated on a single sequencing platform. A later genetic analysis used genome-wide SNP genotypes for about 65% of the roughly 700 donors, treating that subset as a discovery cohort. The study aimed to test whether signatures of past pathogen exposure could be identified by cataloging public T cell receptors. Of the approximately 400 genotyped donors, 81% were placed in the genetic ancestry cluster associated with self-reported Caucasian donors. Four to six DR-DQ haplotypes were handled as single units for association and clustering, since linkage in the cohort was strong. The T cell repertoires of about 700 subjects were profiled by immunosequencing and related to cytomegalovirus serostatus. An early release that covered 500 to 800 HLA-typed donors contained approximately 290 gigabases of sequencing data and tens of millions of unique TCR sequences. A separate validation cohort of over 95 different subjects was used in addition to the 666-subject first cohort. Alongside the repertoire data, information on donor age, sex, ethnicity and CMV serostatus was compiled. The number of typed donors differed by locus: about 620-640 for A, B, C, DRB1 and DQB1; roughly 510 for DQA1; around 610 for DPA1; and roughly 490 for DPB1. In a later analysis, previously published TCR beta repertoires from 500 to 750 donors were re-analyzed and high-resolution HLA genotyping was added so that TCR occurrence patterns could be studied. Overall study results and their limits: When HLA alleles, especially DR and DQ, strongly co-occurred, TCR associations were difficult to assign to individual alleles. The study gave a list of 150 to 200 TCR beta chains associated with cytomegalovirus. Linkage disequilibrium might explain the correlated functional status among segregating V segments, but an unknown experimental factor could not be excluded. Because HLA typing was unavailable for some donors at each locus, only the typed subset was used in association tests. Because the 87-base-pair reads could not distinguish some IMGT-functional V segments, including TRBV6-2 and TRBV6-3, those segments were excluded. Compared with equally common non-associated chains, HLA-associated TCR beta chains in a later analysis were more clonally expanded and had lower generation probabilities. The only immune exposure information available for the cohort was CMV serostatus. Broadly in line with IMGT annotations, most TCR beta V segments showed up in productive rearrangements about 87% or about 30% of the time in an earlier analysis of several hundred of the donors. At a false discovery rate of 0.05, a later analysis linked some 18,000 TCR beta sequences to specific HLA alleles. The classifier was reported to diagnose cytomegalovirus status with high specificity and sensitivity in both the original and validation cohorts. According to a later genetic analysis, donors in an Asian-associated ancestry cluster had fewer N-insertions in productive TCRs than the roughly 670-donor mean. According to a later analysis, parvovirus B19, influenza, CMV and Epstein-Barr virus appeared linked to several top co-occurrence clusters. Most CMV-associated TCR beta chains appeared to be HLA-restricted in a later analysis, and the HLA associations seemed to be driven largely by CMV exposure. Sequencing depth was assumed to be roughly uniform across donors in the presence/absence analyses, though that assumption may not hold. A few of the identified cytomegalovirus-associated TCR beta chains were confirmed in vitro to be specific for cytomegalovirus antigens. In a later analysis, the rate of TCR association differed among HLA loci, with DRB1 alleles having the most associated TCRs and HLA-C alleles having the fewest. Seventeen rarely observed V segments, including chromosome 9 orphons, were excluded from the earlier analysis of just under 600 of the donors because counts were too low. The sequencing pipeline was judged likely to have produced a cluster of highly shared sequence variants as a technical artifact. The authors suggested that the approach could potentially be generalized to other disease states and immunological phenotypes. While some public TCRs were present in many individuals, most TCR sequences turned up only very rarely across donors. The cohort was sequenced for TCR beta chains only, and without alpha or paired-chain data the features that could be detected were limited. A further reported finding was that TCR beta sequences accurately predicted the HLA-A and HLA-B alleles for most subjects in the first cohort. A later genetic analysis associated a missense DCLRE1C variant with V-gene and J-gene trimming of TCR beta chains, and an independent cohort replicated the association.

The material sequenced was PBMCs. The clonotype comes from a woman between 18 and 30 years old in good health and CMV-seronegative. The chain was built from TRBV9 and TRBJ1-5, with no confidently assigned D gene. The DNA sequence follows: TGTGCCAGCAGCGTAGCCGGCAATCAGCCCCAGCATTTT. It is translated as CASSVAGNQPQHF.